These 16 T cell receptor beta chains came from one sample sequenced in a study of response to subunit inactivated influenza vaccine. TCRdb passed the RT-PCR reads through MiXCR, listing each CDR3 protein once. Of hundreds of thousands of distinct CDR3 sequences listed, 15% to 19% are singletons. The sample was PBMCs from blood, taken 11 to 12 days after vaccination. Receptors originate from a man aged 45-60 years who received an inactivated influenza vaccine.

This clonotype was found a few times. The rearrangement links TRBV13 to TRBJ2-7; 10 bases are shared with TRBD2. V shed 5 bases, J shed 0 bases, and the junction held 25 bases outside the gene matches. Germline V gives CDR1 PRHDT, CDR2 FYEKMQ (reference sequence). The CDR3 loop spans 22 amino acids. The CDR3, as DNA: TGTGCCAGCAGCCGGACCCCCGGAGGTAGCGGGGGGCCCCACGAAAGCTCCTACGAGCAGTACTTC. Its translation: CASSRTPGGSGGPHESSYEQYF.

The chain employs TRBV4-2 and TRBJ2-7, with TRBD2 matching 10 bases. This CDR3 spans 15 amino acids. After removal of 2 bases from V and 3 bases from J, the junction contained 4 bases not matched to a gene. The germline gives CDR1 LGHNA, CDR2 YNFKEQ. The CDR3 sequence is CASSQNSGGNYEQYF. DNA of the CDR3: TGTGCCAGCAGCCAAAATAGCGGGGGGAACTACGAGCAGTACTTC.

CDR3 in amino acids: CSAKRGGDYEQYF. The CDR3 nucleotides read TGCAGTGCCAAACGGGGAGGGGATTACGAGCAGTACTTC. The V and J genes are TRBV20-1 and TRBJ2-7, with 7 bases lining up with TRBD2. CDR1 and CDR2 from the germline V gene are DFQATT and SNEGSKA (reference sequence). CDR3 length: 13 residues. J was trimmed by 4 bases and V by 6 bases; bases with no gene match: 9.

V gene TRBV6-2 or TRBV6-3 combines with J gene TRBJ1-5; the D gene is possibly TRBD1 (6 bases). Trimming stripped 6 bases from V and 9 bases from J, with 21 bases between. Germline V CDR1 and CDR2: MNHEY, SVGEGT. The CDR3 contains 15 residues. The CDR3 sequence: CASSDPGTPLGPQHF. Written as DNA, the CDR3 is TGTGCCAGCAGCGATCCAGGGACACCCCTCGGGCCCCAGCATTTT.

The V and J genes are TRBV20-1 and TRBJ2-7, with D perhaps matching TRBD1 or TRBD2 (5 bases each). V was trimmed by 0 bases and J by 2 bases, leaving 8 bases between them. Germline V gene lookup returns CDR1 DFQATT and CDR2 SNEGSKA (reference sequence). The CDR3 length is 13 residues. CDR3 nucleotide sequence: TGCAGTGCTAGAGACGGGACCACCTACGAGCAGTACTTC. Amino acid sequence: CSARDGTTYEQYF.

In this sample, this clonotype turned up many times. The chain employs TRBV12-3 or TRBV12-4 and TRBJ1-1; TRBD1 is a possible D gene (5 bases). There are 14 residues in the CDR3. Trimming removed 5 bases at V and 3 bases at J, with 13 bases between. Here the CDR3 reads CASSPGAMDTEAFF. The CDR3 DNA follows: TGTGCCAGCAGTCCCGGGGCCATGGACACTGAAGCTTTCTTT.

This clonotype was found a few times. The genes are TRBV30 and TRBJ2-7; the D is unclear. Between the trimmed V and J ends, which lost 4 bases and 8 bases, there was a span of 18 bases. The CDR3 totals 13 residues. Germline V gives CDR1 GTSNPN, CDR2 SVGIG (reference sequence). CDR3 protein: CAWNRVLPGKQYF. The CDR3 DNA follows: TGTGCCTGGAACCGGGTCCTCCCTGGTAAGCAGTACTTC.

The chain recombines TRBV6-5 with TRBJ2-7; TRBD1 might be the D (6 bases). The V end lost 2 bases, the J end lost 4 bases, and 15 bases lay between the germline ends. This CDR3 comprises 15 residues. The germline CDR1 and CDR2 sequences are MNHEY and SVGAGI. CDR3 protein: CASSYGGGPDYEQYF. The CDR3, as DNA: TGTGCCAGCAGTTACGGGGGCGGGCCAGATTACGAGCAGTACTTC.

About this clonotype itself: The junction departs from the called germline gene at one end, perhaps through a read error. The CDR3 is CVSSSRDIQAGELFF. The CDR3 coding sequence is TGTGTCAGCAGCTCCCGGGACATCCAGGCCGGGGAGCTGTTTTTT. The chain carries TRBV7-8 and TRBJ2-2; D may be TRBD1 (6 bases). Germline values: CDR1 SGHVS, CDR2 FQNEAQ. The CDR3 sequence is 15 residues long.

This clonotype has just a few counts. The chain employs TRBV7-2 and TRBJ2-3; 12 positions match TRBD2. Germline V lookup: CDR1 SGHTA, CDR2 FQGNSA. This CDR3 spans 17 amino acids. Trimming at V came to 1 base and at J to 3 bases, leaving 5 bases not matched to a gene. The DNA of the CDR3 is TGTGCCAGCAGCTTAGTCTCCCTAGCGGGAGGGACAGATACGCAGTATTTT. As protein: CASSLVSLAGGTDTQYF.

This clonotype occurred many times. The genes are TRBV7-2 and TRBJ2-1; 8 nucleotides line up with TRBD1. There are 16 residues in the CDR3. The germline gives CDR1 SGHTA, CDR2 FQGNSA. V dropped 1 base and J dropped 2; count of bases not matched to a gene: 4. CDR3 coding DNA: TGTGCCAGCAGCTTAGAAGGGACAGGAGCCTACAATGAGCAGTTCTTC. It yields the protein CASSLEGTGAYNEQFF.

The CDR3 coding sequence is TGCGCCAGCAGCTTGGGTCAGGGGCGTGAAAAACTGTTTTTT. Its protein product is CASSLGQGREKLFF. The J gene is TRBJ1-4, the V gene TRBV5-1; possible D gene TRBD1, 6 bases. The CDR3 sequence is 14 residues long. CDR1 is SGHRS, CDR2 YFSETQ, per germline. Trimming stripped 0 bases from V and 7 bases from J, with 10 bases between.

The chain carries TRBV6-5 and TRBJ2-2, with a tentative D call TRBD2 (6 bases). V was cut by 1 base and J by 5 bases, with 8 bases left in between. There are 14 residues in the CDR3. CDR1 and CDR2 from the germline V gene are MNHEY and SVGAGI. CDR3 sequence reads: CASSYYRGTGELFF. The CDR3 coding sequence is TGTGCCAGCAGTTACTATCGGGGGACCGGGGAGCTGTTTTTT.

The chain couples TRBV5-1 to TRBJ2-6; D might be TRBD1 (6 bases). V shed 4 bases and J shed 8 bases, with 10 bases lying between them. The CDR3 is 13 residues long. CDR1 and CDR2 from the germline V gene are SGHRS and YFSETQ. CDR3: CASSAQGTNVLTF. CDR3 bases: TGCGCCAGCAGCGCGCAGGGGACCAACGTCCTGACTTTC.

The chain uses TRBV18 and TRBJ1-4; weak D call: TRBD1 (5 bases). Germline V lookup: CDR1 KGHSH, CDR2 LQKENI. The CDR3 length is 14 residues. V dropped 3 bases and J dropped 13 bases, with 18 bases sitting between them. CDR3 sequence reads: CASSPTAGDDRLFF. As DNA, the CDR3 is TGTGCCAGCTCACCGACAGCCGGGGATGATAGACTGTTTTTT.

A few counts support this clonotype. The gene calls are TRBV7-8 and TRBJ2-5; D possibly matches TRBD1 or TRBD2 (5 bases each). Per the germline V gene, CDR1 is SGHVS and CDR2 is FQNEAQ. The V and J ends lost 4 bases and 7 bases respectively, with 16 bases between them. The CDR3 spans 14 residues. CDR3 DNA: TGTGCCAGCAGCTCACGGGGAACTCAGGGGACCCAGTACTTC. The encoded protein is CASSSRGTQGTQYF.